This T cell receptor (beta chain) was sequenced in a study of human T cells and chemical hapten exposure. TCRdb reanalysed the RACE reads using MiXCR and keeps one entry per CDR3 protein. The sample holds around 110,000 distinct CDR3 sequences, roughly 12% seen once. Germline lookup yields CDR1 MDHEN and CDR2 SYDVKM. The CDR3 loop spans 12 amino acids. V shed 7 bases and J shed 10 bases, with 14 bases lying between them. The time point here: pre-sensitization, week 0. Described treatment: therapeutic diphenylcyclopropenone sensitization with weekly scalp DPC. This clonotype showed up just a few times. This TCR was recovered from a woman aged 45-65 years with alopecia areata. Some clones in this sample may be carry-over from other donors' samples. The sequences come from whole blood, collected in connection with sensitization to the hapten diphenylcyclopropenone (DPC). This sequence joins TRBV28 and TRBJ2-1, with unresolved D. This CDR3 reads CASIRSSGEQFF. The CDR3 DNA reads TGTGCCAGCATTAGGAGTTCCGGGGAGCAGTTCTTC.